This T cell receptor beta chain was recorded in a study of blood T cell repertoires in COVID-19. Looking at the study overall: Acute-phase and convalescent COVID-19 samples originated in the United States, Italy and Spain. Nucleic acid was either cDNA or gDNA, and it came from T cells, B-cell-depleted T cells, or PBMCs.

In the original workflow: Researchers report that nucleated cell counts were estimated from reference gene primer amplification. Sequencing was performed with immunoSEQ multiplex PCR; in TCRdb, only in-frame clones are kept and a portion is missing. That table is the source of V, J and clone size, and D and trimming were worked out from the DNA. The data hold 290,000 or so clones, with around 86% observed a single time. Between the trimmed V and J ends, which lost 2 bases and 3 bases, there was a span of 11 bases. This CDR3 is built from 14 residues. Participant ages covered roughly 18 to 89 years across 24 US areas.

The TCR originated in a woman under 30 who had recovered from COVID-19. The sample was PBMCs or T cells enriched from blood (not recorded which). J is TRBJ1-1 and V is TRBV5-3; D ambiguous. TRBV5-3 qualifies as an ORF whose function is uncertain. In nucleotides, the CDR3 is TGTGCCAGAAGCTTCAGACTTTTGGACACTGAAGCTTTCTTT. Translated, it gives CARSFRLLDTEAFF.